The 5 T cell receptor beta chains given below trace back to one sample, sequenced in a study of shared clonotypes between healthy human individuals. Clones were read by immunoSEQ multiplex PCR, and TCRdb kept only the in-frame ones, dropping some. The sample shows over 1.4 million clones, more than 95% of them seen only once. The sample consisted of naive CD4+ T cells sorted from blood. The sample's subset: CD45RA+ positively selected. The receptors come from a man aged 25 to 40 in good health.

The chain recombines TRBV5-5 with TRBJ1-4, with D perhaps TRBD1 (5 bases). Germline CDR1 and CDR2: SGHKS and YYEKEE (reference sequence). V was cut by 4 bases and J by 4 bases, with 17 bases left in between. The CDR3 covers 16 residues. CDR3 in DNA: TGTGCCAGCAGCGCGCCCGATCAGGGCATTAATGAAAAACTGTTTTTT. It translates to CASSAPDQGINEKLFF.

The chain uses TRBV2 and TRBJ2-3, with a weak D call TRBD1 (6 bases). This CDR3 is built from 16 residues. The germline gives CDR1 SNHLY, CDR2 FYNNEI. The V end lost 8 bases, the J end lost 6 bases, and 24 bases lay between the germline ends. The CDR3 sequence: CASLPDLNRARDTQYF. The CDR3, as DNA: TGTGCCAGCCTACCGGACCTCAACAGGGCTAGGGATACGCAGTATTTT.

V is TRBV27 and J is TRBJ2-2; TRBD1 is a possible D gene (6 bases). CDR3 length equals 15 residues. CDR1 is MNHEY and CDR2 is SMNVEV in the germline V gene (reference sequence). The V gene lost 6 bases and the J gene lost 5 bases, with 16 bases spanning the gap. In DNA, the CDR3 is TGTGCCAGCAGCCAGAGGCGGACAGAGACCGGGGAGCTGTTTTTT. Translated: CASSQRRTETGELFF.

This sequence joins TRBV27 and TRBJ2-1; the D is unclear. CDR1 MNHEY and CDR2 SMNVEV come from the germline V gene (reference sequence). The CDR3 is 16 residues long. V was trimmed by 2 bases and J by 8 bases, leaving 19 bases between them. CDR3 DNA: TGTGCCAGCAGTTTAAGGGCATTGAGGAAGGGTGATGAGCAGTTCTTC. Its protein is CASSLRALRKGDEQFF.

The gene calls are TRBV27 and TRBJ2-1, with 11 bases fitting TRBD2. The CDR3 length is 17 residues. Germline trimming cut 3 bases from V and 4 bases from J; bases unmatched to any gene: 8. The germline V gene encodes CDR1 MNHEY and CDR2 SMNVEV (reference sequence). In DNA, the CDR3 is TGTGCCAGCAGTTTCGAACTTAGCGGGAGGGGTTACAATGAGCAGTTCTTC. Its protein product is CASSFELSGRGYNEQFF.